The T cell receptor beta chain described here comes from a study of early T cells in non-severe SARS-CoV-2 infection. At least ten counts were recorded for this clonotype. CDR3 length equals 15 residues. The V and J ends lost 4 bases and 0 bases respectively, with 11 bases between them. Germline assignment: CDR1 SGHRS and CDR2 YFSETQ. TCRdb used MiXCR to reprocess the 5' RACE reads, holding one entry per CDR3 protein. Of around 64,000 distinct CDR3 sequences in the sample, 12% were seen once. The receptor's source is an adult who was a healthcare worker with PCR-confirmed SARS-CoV-2 infection or an uninfected control (not recorded which). Sequenced material: whole blood. This chain links TRBV5-1 with TRBJ2-1, with D tentatively TRBD1 (5 bases). DNA for the CDR3: TGCGCCAGCAGCAATACAGGTAGCTCCTACAATGAGCAGTTCTTC. This translates into CASSNTGSSYNEQFF.